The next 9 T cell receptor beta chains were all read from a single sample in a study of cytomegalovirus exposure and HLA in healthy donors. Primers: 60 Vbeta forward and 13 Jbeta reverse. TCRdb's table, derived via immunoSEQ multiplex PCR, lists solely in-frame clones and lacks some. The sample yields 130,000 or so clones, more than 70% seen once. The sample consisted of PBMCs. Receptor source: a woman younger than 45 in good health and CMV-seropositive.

The CDR3, as DNA: TGTGCCACAGAAACTACAGGGGGCAGAAGGGGCTACACCTTC. It translates to CATETTGGRRGYTF. The chain combines TRBV7-9 with TRBJ1-2; 9 bases are shared with TRBD1. The CDR3 spans 14 residues. After removal of 10 bases from V and 8 bases from J, the junction contained 14 bases not matched to a gene. The germline CDR1 and CDR2 sequences are SEHNR and FQNEAQ (reference sequence).

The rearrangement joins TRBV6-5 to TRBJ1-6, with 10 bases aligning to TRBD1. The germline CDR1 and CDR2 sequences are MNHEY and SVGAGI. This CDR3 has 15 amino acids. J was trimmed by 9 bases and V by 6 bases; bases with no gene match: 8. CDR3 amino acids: CASRLSGDRGSPLHF. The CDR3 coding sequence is TGTGCCAGCAGACTCTCAGGGGACAGGGGTTCACCCCTCCACTTT.

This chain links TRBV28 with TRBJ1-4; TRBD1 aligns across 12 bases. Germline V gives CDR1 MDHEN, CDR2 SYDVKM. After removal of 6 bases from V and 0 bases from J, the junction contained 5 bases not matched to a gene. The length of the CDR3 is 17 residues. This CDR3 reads CASSRDRGLSTNEKLFF. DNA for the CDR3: TGTGCCAGCAGCCGGGACAGGGGGCTTTCAACTAATGAAAAACTGTTTTTT.

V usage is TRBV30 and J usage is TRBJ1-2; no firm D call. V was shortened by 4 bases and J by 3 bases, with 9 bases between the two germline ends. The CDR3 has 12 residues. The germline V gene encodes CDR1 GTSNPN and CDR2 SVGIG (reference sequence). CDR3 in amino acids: CAWMREDYGYTF. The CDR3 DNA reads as TGTGCCTGGATGAGGGAGGACTATGGCTACACCTTC.

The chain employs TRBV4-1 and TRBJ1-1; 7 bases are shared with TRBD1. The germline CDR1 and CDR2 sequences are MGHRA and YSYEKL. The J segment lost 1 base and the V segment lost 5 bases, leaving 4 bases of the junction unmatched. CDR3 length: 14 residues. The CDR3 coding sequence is TGCGCCAGCAGCACAGACAGGGCGAACACTGAAGCTTTCTTT. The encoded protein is CASSTDRANTEAFF.

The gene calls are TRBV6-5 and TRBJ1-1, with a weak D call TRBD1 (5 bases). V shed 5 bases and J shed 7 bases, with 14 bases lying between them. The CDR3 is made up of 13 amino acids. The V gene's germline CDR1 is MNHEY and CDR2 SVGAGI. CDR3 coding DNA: TGTGCCAGCAGTCGCGGGGGACGCCTTGAAGCTTTCTTT. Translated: CASSRGGRLEAFF.

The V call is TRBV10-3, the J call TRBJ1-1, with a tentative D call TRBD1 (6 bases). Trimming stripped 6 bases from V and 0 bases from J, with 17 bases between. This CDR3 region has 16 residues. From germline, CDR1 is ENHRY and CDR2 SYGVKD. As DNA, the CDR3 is TGTGCCATCAGCCGTGCAGGGGCGTTCATGAACACTGAAGCTTTCTTT. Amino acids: CAISRAGAFMNTEAFF.

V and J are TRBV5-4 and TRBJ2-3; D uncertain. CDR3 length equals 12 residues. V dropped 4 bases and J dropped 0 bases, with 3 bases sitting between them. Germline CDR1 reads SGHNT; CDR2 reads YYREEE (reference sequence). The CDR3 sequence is CASSPSTDTQYF. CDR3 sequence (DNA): TGTGCCAGCAGCCCGAGCACAGATACGCAGTATTTT.

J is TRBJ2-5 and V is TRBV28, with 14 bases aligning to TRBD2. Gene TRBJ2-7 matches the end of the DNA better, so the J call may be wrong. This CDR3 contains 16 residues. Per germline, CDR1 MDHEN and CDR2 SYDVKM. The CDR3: CASSSGLAGGLYEQYF. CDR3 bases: TGTGCCAGCAGTTCAGGACTAGCGGGAGGACTCTACGAGCAGTACTTC.